This TCR beta chain was identified in a study of identical twins. Unique molecular identifiers were present on the cDNA, and a universal primer site came from template switching. TCRdb reprocessed the 5' RACE reads with MiXCR, giving one entry per CDR3 protein. Of about 1.7 million distinct CDR3 sequences listed, more than 30% were seen once; the top ten hold around 0.25%. Trimming removed 2 bases from V and 6 bases from J; junction bases left unmatched: 6. Per germline, CDR1 MGHDK and CDR2 SYGVNS. The CDR3 contains 15 residues. The TCR comes from a newborn girl in good health. The sequencing input was cord blood. The V call is TRBV25-1, the J call TRBJ2-3; 9 nucleotides match TRBD2. CDR3 amino acids: CASSEGAGGPDTQYF. CDR3 sequence (DNA): TGTGCCAGCAGTGAAGGGGCGGGGGGGCCGGATACGCAGTATTTT.